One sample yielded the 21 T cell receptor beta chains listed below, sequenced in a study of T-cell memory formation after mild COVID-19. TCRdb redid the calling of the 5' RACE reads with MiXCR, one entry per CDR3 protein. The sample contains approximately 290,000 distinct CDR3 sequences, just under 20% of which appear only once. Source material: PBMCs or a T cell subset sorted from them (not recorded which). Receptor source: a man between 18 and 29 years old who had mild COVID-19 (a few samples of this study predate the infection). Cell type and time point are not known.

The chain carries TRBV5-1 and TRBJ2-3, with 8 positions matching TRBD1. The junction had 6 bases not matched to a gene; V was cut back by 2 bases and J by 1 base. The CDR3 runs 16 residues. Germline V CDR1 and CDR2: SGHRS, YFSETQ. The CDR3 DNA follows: TGCGCCAGCAGCTTAGGACAGGGCGTCGGCACAGATACGCAGTATTTT. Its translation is CASSLGQGVGTDTQYF.

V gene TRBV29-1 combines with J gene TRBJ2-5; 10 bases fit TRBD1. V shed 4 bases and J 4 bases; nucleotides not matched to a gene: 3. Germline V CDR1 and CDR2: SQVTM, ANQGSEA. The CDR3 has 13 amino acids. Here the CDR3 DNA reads TGCAGCGTTGCGACAGGGGGCACAGAGACCCAGTACTTC. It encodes CSVATGGTETQYF.

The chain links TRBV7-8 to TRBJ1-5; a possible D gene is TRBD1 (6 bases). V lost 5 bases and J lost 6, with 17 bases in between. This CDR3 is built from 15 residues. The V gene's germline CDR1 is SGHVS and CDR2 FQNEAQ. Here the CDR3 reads CASSPEGGASQPQHF. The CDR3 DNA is TGTGCCAGCAGCCCCGAGGGGGGGGCAAGTCAGCCCCAGCATTTT.

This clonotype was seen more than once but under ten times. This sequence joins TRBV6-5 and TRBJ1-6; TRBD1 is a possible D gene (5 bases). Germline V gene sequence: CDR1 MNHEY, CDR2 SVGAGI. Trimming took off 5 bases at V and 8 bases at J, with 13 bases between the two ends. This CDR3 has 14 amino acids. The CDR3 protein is CASSKRGRDSPLHF. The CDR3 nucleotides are TGTGCCAGCAGTAAACGGGGCAGAGATTCACCCCTCCACTTT.

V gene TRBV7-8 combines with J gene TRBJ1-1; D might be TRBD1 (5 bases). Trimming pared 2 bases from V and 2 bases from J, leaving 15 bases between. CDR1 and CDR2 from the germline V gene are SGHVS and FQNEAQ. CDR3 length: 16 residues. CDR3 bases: TGTGCCAGCAGCTTATTTCCAGGGATTAATAACACTGAAGCTTTCTTT. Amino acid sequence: CASSLFPGINNTEAFF. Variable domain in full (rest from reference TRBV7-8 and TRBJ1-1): GAGVSQSPRYKVAKRGQDVALRCDPISGHVSLFWYQQALGQGPEFLTYFQNEAQLDKSGLPSDRFFAERPEGSVSTLKIQRTQQEDSAVYLCASSLFPGINNTEAFFGQGTRLTVV.

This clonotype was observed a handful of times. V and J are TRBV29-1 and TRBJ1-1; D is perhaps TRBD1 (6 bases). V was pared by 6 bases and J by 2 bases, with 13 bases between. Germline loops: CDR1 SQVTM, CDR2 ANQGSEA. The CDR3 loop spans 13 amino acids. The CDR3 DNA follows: TGCAGCGTAGTATCGGACAGTAACACTGAAGCTTTCTTT. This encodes CSVVSDSNTEAFF.

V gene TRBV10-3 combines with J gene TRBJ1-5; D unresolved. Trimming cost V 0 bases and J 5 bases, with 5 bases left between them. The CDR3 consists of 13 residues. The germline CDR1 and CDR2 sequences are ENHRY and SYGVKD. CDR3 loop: CAISESRDQPQHF. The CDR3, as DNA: TGTGCCATCAGTGAGTCAAGAGATCAGCCCCAGCATTTT.

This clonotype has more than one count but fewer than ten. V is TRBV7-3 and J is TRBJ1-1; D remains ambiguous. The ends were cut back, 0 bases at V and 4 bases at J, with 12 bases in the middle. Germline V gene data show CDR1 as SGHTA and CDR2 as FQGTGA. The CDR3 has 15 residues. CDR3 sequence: CASSLTSGRGTEAFF. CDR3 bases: TGTGCCAGCAGCTTAACTTCTGGGCGCGGCACTGAAGCTTTCTTT.

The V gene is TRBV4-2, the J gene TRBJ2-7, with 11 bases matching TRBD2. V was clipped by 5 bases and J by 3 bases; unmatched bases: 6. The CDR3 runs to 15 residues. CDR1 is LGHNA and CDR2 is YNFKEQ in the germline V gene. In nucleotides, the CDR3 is TGTGCCAGCAGCGCCCGACTAGCGGGGAGCTACGAGCAGTACTTC. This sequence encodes CASSARLAGSYEQYF.

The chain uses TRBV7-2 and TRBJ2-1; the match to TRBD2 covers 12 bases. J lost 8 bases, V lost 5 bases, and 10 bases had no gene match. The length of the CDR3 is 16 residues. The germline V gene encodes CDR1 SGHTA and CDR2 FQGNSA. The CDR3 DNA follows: TGTGCCAGCAGCCCATCTAGCGGGGGGGCCGGCTATGAGCAGTTCTTC. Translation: CASSPSSGGAGYEQFF.

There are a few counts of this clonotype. CDR3 bases: TGTGCCAGCAGCGGGGACGGAGCTAATGAAAAACTGTTTTTT. This codes for CASSGDGANEKLFF. The J gene is TRBJ1-4, the V gene TRBV27, with D possibly TRBD1 on 5 matching bases. V shed 6 bases and J shed 3 bases, with 11 bases lying between them. The CDR3 loop spans 14 amino acids. Germline V gene sequence: CDR1 MNHEY, CDR2 SMNVEV (reference sequence).

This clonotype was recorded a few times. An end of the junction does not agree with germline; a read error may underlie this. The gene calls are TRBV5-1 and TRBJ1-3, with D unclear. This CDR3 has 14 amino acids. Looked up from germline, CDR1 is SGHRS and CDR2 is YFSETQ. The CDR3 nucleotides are TGCGCCAGCAGTTTGGGGTACTCTGGAAACACCATATATTTT. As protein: CASSLGYSGNTIYF.

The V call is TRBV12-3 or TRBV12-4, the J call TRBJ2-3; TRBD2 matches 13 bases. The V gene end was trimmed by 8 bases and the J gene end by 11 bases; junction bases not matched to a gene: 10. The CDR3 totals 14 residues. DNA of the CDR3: TGTGCCAGCGGCCTCGGGACTAGCGGGGTTCGGCAGTATTTT. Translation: CASGLGTSGVRQYF.

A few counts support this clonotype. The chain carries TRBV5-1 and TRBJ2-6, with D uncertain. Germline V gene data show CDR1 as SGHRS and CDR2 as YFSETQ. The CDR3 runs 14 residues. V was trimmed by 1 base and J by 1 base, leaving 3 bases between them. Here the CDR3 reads CASSLWSGANVLTF. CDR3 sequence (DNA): TGCGCCAGCAGCTTGTGGTCTGGGGCCAACGTCCTGACTTTC.

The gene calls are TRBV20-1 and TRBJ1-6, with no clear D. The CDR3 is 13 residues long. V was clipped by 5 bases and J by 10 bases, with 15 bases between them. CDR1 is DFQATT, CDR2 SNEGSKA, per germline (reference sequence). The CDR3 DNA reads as TGCAGTGCTCTCCATAGTGTCGGGTCACCCCTCCACTTT. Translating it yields CSALHSVGSPLHF.

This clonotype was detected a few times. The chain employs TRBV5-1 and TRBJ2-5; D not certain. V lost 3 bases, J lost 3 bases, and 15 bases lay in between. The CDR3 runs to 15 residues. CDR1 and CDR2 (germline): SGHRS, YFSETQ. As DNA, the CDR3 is TGCGCCAGCAGCTCGACCACTCTAGTCGAAGAGACCCAGTACTTC. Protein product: CASSSTTLVEETQYF.

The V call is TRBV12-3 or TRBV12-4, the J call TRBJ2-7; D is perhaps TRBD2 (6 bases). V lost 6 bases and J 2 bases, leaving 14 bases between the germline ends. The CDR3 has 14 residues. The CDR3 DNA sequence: TGTGCCAGCAGACCGGGAGCAAATCCCTACGAGCAGTACTTC. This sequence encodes CASRPGANPYEQYF.

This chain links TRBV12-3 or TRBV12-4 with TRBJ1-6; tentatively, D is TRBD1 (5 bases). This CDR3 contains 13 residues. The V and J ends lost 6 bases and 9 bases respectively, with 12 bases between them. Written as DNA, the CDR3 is TGTGCCAGCAGCCCCGGGGGGTCTTCACCCCTCCACTTT. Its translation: CASSPGGSSPLHF.

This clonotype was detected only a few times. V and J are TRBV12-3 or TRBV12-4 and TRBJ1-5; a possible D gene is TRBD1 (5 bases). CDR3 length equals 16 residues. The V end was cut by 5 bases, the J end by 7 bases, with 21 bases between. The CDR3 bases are TGTGCCAGCAGTACACCCGGCGGAACGGGGCGCCAGCCCCAGCATTTT. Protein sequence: CASSTPGGTGRQPQHF.

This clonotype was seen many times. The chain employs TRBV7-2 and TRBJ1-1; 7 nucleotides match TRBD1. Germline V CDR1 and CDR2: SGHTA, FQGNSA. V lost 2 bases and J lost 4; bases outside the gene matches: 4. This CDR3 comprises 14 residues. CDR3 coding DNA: TGTGCCAGCAGCTTACAGGGGGTGGGCACTGAAGCTTTCTTT. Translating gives CASSLQGVGTEAFF.

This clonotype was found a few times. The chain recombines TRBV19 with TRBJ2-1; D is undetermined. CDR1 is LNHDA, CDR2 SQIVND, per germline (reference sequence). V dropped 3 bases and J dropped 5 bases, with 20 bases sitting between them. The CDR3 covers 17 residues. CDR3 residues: CASSIGLTYGTDNEQFF. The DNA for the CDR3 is TGTGCCAGTAGTATCGGCCTCACCTACGGAACGGACAATGAGCAGTTCTTC.